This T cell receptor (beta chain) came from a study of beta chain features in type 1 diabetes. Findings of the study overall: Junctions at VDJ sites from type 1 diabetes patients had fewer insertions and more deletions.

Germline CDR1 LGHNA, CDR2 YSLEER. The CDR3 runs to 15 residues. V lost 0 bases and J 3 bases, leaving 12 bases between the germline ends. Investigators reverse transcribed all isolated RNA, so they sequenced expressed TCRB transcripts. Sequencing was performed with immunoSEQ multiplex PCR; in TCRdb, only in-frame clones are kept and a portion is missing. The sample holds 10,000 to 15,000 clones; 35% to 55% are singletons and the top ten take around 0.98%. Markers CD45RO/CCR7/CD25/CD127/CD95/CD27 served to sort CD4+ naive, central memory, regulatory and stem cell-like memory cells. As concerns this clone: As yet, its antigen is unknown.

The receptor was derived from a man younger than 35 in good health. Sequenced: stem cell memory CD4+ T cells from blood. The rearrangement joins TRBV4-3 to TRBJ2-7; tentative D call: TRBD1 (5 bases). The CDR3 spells CASSQEAGQGYEQYF. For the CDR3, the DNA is TGCGCCAGCAGCCAAGAAGCAGGGCAGGGCTACGAGCAGTACTTC.